The 21 T cell receptor beta chains below all came from one sample that was sequenced in a study of cytomegalovirus exposure and HLA in healthy donors. Assay: immunoSEQ multiplex PCR; the TCRdb copy retains only in-frame clones and omits some. The repertoire has 100,000 to 150,000 clones, about 85% of them found once; the top ten carry about 4%. Sample: PBMCs. The receptors derive from a man aged 18 to 29 in good health and CMV-seropositive.

V is TRBV2 and J is TRBJ1-1, with D possibly TRBD1 on 5 matching bases. The germline CDR1 and CDR2 sequences are SNHLY and FYNNEI. With 4 bases removed from V and 0 bases from J, the gap between germline ends came to 9 bases. This CDR3 region has 14 residues. CDR3 bases: TGTGCCAGCAGTGCCTCAGGGCTGAACACTGAAGCTTTCTTT. Protein sequence: CASSASGLNTEAFF. Full variable domain (remainder filled in from reference TRBV2 and TRBJ1-1): EPEVTQTPSHQVTQMGQEVILRCVPISNHLYFYWYRQILGQKVEFLVSFYNNEISEKSEIFDDQFSVERPDGSNFTLKIRSTKLEDSAMYFCASSASGLNTEAFFGQGTRLTVV.

The chain combines TRBV7-8 with TRBJ1-1; D call uncertain. Trimming stripped 3 bases from V and 8 bases from J, with 22 bases between. Germline V lookup: CDR1 SGHVS, CDR2 FQNEAQ. The CDR3 is 16 residues long. CDR3 coding DNA: TGTGCCAGCAGCTTGCCGGTCCTCGACATAAAAAGCGAAGCTTTCTTT. This codes for CASSLPVLDIKSEAFF.

The chain carries TRBV27 and TRBJ2-3; 9 bases are shared with TRBD2. This CDR3 has 15 amino acids. V lost 3 bases to trimming and J lost 3 bases; unmatched junction nucleotides: 4. Germline V gene sequence: CDR1 MNHEY, CDR2 SMNVEV (reference sequence). CDR3 loop: CASSLVLAGTDTQYF. For the CDR3, the DNA is TGTGCCAGCAGTTTGGTACTAGCGGGTACAGATACGCAGTATTTT.

This clone was seen once. The rearrangement links TRBV27 to TRBJ2-3; D is perhaps TRBD1 (5 bases). Germline lookup yields CDR1 MNHEY and CDR2 SMNVEV (reference sequence). There are 16 residues in the CDR3. The V and J ends lost 4 bases and 1 base respectively, with 15 bases between them. DNA for the CDR3: TGTGCCAGCAGTTCAGGGATTAGGAGAGGCACAGATACGCAGTATTTT. It is translated as CASSSGIRRGTDTQYF.

This chain's CDR3 is CASSSGTGWADTQYF. DNA of the CDR3: TGTGCCAGCAGTTCAGGGACAGGGTGGGCAGATACGCAGTATTTT. The chain couples TRBV5-6 to TRBJ2-3; TRBD1 aligns across 9 bases. Trimming at V came to 5 bases and at J to 4 bases, leaving 8 bases not matched to a gene. Germline values: CDR1 SGHDT, CDR2 YYEEEE. The CDR3 contains 15 residues.

For the CDR3, the DNA is TGTGCCAGCAGCGTAGCGGGACACCGCACAGATACGCAGTATTTT. As protein: CASSVAGHRTDTQYF. The chain links TRBV9 to TRBJ2-3; tentatively, D is TRBD1 (6 bases). Between the trimmed V and J ends, which lost 0 bases and 1 base, there was a span of 9 bases. CDR3 size: 15 residues. Germline CDR1 is SGDLS and CDR2 is YYNGEE.

This clone was observed a single time. The chain recombines TRBV11-2 with TRBJ2-1; 13 bases align to TRBD2. Trimming cost V 1 base and J 8 bases; bases outside gene matches: 5. Germline assignment: CDR1 SGHAT and CDR2 FQNNGV. This CDR3 comprises 16 residues. Here the CDR3 DNA reads TGTGCCAGCAGCTTAGTCGGACTAGCGGGGGCGGATGAGCAGTTCTTC. Translating it yields CASSLVGLAGADEQFF.

The rearrangement links TRBV7-8 to TRBJ2-1; 10 nucleotides agree with TRBD1. After removal of 6 bases from V and 7 bases from J, the junction contained 12 bases not matched to a gene. From germline, CDR1 is SGHVS and CDR2 FQNEAQ. This CDR3 comprises 16 residues. For the CDR3, the DNA is TGTGCCAGCAGGAAGACCGGGACAGGGGTTTATAATGAGCAGTTCTTC. It translates to CASRKTGTGVYNEQFF.

The J gene is TRBJ2-7, the V gene TRBV5-1; 12 nucleotides match TRBD2. Germline V lookup: CDR1 SGHRS, CDR2 YFSETQ. V shed 4 bases, J shed 3 bases, and the junction held 5 bases outside the gene matches. The CDR3 loop spans 15 amino acids. CDR3 sequence: CASSEGLAGLYEQYF. For the CDR3, the DNA is TGCGCCAGCAGCGAGGGACTAGCGGGTCTCTACGAGCAGTACTTC.

The DNA for the CDR3 is TGTGCCAGCAGCCTGAAGCGGGGGGGTCCCACAGATACGCAGTATTTT. It translates to CASSLKRGGPTDTQYF. The V and J genes are TRBV28 and TRBJ2-3; 10 bases are shared with TRBD2. CDR3 length equals 16 residues. The germline gives CDR1 MDHEN, CDR2 SYDVKM. After removal of 6 bases from V and 2 bases from J, the junction contained 8 bases not matched to a gene.

CDR3: CASSFFSPGQGAYDYGYTF. The CDR3, as DNA: TGTGCCAGCAGTTTTTTTTCACCGGGACAGGGGGCTTATGACTATGGCTACACCTTC. This sequence joins TRBV27 and TRBJ1-2; 12 positions agree with TRBD1. The V segment lost 3 bases and the J segment 3 bases; nucleotides outside the gene matches: 14. CDR1 is MNHEY, CDR2 SMNVEV, per germline (reference sequence). The CDR3 length is 19 residues.

V usage is TRBV5-1 and J usage is TRBJ2-3; D might be TRBD2 (5 bases). CDR1 is SGHRS and CDR2 is YFSETQ in the germline V gene. Trimming stripped 1 base from V and 4 bases from J, with 7 bases between. This CDR3 region has 13 residues. CDR3 sequence reads: CASSLLAPDTQYF. The CDR3 coding sequence is TGCGCCAGCAGCTTGCTAGCCCCAGATACGCAGTATTTT.

The V call is TRBV18, the J call TRBJ2-7; D may be TRBD1 (6 bases). CDR1 and CDR2 (germline): KGHSH, LQKENI. The CDR3 length is 13 residues. The V and J ends lost 3 bases and 2 bases respectively, with 8 bases between them. CDR3: CASSPGQTYEQYF. DNA of the CDR3: TGTGCCAGCTCACCCGGACAGACCTACGAGCAGTACTTC. Supplemented by reference TRBV18 and TRBJ2-7, the full variable domain reads NAGVMQNPRHLVRRRGQEARLRCSPMKGHSHVYWYRQLPEEGLKFMVYLQKENIIDESGMPKERFSAEFPKEGPSILRIQQVVRGDSAAYFCASSPGQTYEQYFGPGTRLTVT.

CDR3 nucleotide sequence: TGTGCCAGCAGCTTGATGGACAGAGACAATGAAAAACTGTTTTTT. Encoded protein: CASSLMDRDNEKLFF. V usage is TRBV5-4 and J usage is TRBJ1-4, with a tentative D call TRBD1 (6 bases). The germline gives CDR1 SGHNT, CDR2 YYREEE (reference sequence). CDR3 length equals 15 residues. V lost 1 base to trimming and J lost 5 bases, with 12 bases between them.

The chain employs TRBV21-1 and TRBJ2-7; the listed D gene, TRBD1, was not tested against the DNA. TRBV21-1 is noted as a pseudogene. The length of the CDR3 is 12 residues. CDR3 sequence reads: CANDRDSYEQYF. Written as DNA, the CDR3 is TGTGCCAATGACAGGGACTCCTACGAGCAGTACTTC.

The chain recombines TRBV10-2 with TRBJ2-7; D possibly corresponds to TRBD2 (7 bases). Per the germline V gene, CDR1 is WSHSY and CDR2 is SAAADI. The germline V and J ends were trimmed by 4 bases and 3 bases, with 13 bases remaining between them. CDR3 length: 14 amino acids. In DNA, the CDR3 is TGCGCCAGCAGTGTAGGGGGGGGGATCTACGAGCAGTACTTC. It encodes CASSVGGGIYEQYF.

The chain couples TRBV14 to TRBJ1-4; weak D call: TRBD1 (6 bases). Germline CDR1 and CDR2: SGHDN and FVKESK. Trimming shortened V by 1 base and J by 7 bases, and 10 bases separated the two germline ends. The CDR3 spans 14 residues. The CDR3 nucleotides are TGTGCCAGCAGCCAAGTGATAGGGGGTGAAAAACTGTTTTTT. Protein sequence: CASSQVIGGEKLFF.

The V call is TRBV5-4, the J call TRBJ1-6; 8 bases align to TRBD1. This CDR3 comprises 12 residues. Germline V gene sequence: CDR1 SGHNT, CDR2 YYREEE (reference sequence). Trimming took 2 bases from V and 15 from J; bases not matched to a gene: 4. The CDR3 spells CASSLQGGHLHF. The CDR3 DNA reads TGTGCCAGCAGCTTACAGGGGGGTCACCTCCACTTT.

The table lists this clone with a count of one. The gene calls are TRBV19 and TRBJ1-3; 8 bases are a match to TRBD1. The CDR3 is 17 amino acids. Per the germline V gene, CDR1 is LNHDA and CDR2 is SQIVND (reference sequence). V lost 4 bases to trimming and J lost 3 bases; unmatched junction nucleotides: 11. The CDR3 region is CASSTHPGGAYGNTIYF. The CDR3 DNA reads TGTGCCAGTAGTACACATCCAGGGGGCGCTTATGGAAACACCATATATTTT.

This sequence joins TRBV14 and TRBJ2-2; D uncertain. V lost 5 bases and J lost 3, with 13 bases in between. The germline V gene has CDR1 SGHDN and CDR2 FVKESK. This CDR3 contains 15 residues. CDR3 DNA sequence: TGTGCCAGCAGCTGGGCGTGGCCTGACACCGGGGAGCTGTTTTTT. Translated: CASSWAWPDTGELFF. Drawing the rest from reference TRBV14 and TRBJ2-2, the complete variable domain is EAGVTQFPSHSVIEKGQTVTLRCDPISGHDNLYWYRRVMGKEIKFLLHFVKESKQDESGMPNNRFLAERTGGTYSTLKVQPAELEDSGVYFCASSWAWPDTGELFFGEGSRLTVL.

V usage is TRBV2 and J usage is TRBJ2-5; D unclear. The V end lost 3 bases, the J end lost 5 bases, and 7 bases lay between the germline ends. The germline CDR1 and CDR2 sequences are SNHLY and FYNNEI. CDR3 size: 12 residues. The CDR3 nucleotides read TGTGCCAGCAGTGACCAGGTGGAGACCCAGTACTTC. Amino acid sequence: CASSDQVETQYF.